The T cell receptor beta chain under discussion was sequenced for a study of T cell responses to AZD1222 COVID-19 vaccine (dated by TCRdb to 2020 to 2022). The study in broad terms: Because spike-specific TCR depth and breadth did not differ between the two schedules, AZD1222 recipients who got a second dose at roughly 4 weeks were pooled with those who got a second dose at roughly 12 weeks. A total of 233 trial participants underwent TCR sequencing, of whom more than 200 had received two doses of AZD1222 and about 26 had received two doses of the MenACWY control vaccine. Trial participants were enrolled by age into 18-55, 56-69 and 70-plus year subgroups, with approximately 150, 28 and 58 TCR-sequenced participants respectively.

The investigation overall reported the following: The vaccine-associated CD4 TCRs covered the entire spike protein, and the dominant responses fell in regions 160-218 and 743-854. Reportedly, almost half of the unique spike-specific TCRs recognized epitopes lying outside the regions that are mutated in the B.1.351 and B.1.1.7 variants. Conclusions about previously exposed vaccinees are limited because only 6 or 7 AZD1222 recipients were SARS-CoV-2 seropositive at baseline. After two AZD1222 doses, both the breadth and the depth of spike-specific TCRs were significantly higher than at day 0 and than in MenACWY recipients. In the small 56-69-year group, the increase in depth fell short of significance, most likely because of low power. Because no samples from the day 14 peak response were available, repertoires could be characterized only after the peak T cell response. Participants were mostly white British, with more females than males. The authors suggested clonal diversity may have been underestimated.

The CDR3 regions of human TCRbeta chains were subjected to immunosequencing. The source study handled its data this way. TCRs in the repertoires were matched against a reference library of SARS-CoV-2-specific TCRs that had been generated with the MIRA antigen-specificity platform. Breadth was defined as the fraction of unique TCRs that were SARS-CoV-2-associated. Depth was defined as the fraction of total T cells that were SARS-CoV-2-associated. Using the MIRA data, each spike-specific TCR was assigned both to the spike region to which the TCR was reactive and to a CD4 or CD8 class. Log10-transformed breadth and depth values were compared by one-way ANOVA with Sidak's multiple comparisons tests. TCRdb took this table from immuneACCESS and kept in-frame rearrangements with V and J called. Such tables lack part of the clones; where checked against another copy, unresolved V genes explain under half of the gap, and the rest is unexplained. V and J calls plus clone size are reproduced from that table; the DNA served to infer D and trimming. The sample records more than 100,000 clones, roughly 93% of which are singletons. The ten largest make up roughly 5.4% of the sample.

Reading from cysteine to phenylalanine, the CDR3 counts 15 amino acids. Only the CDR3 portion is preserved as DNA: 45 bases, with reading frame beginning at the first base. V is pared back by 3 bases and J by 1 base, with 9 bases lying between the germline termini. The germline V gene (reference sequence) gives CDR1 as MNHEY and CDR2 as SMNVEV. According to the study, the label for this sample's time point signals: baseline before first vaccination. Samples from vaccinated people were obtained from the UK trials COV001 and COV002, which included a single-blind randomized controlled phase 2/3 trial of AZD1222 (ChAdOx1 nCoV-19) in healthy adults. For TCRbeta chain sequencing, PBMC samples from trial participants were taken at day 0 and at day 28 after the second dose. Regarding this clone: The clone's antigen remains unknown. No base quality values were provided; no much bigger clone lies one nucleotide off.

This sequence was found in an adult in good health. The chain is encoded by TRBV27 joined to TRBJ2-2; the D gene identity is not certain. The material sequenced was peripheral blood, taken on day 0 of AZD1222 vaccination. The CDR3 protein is CASSLGWGNTGELFF. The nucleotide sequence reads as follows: TGTGCCAGCAGTTTGGGCTGGGGGAACACCGGGGAGCTGTTTTTT.